The T cell receptor beta chain described here comes from a study of low-dose radiotherapy and immunotherapy resistance in tumors. Time point given: after trial treatment. Treatment: LDRT plus nivolumab, ipilimumab, low-dose cyclophosphamide and aspirin (RACIN trial). This clonotype appeared a single time. For amplifying TCRs, the PCR ran for around 20 cycles with Phusion, which was used together with a constant-region primer and the adapter on the V primers. Each CDR3 protein gets one entry after TCRdb re-called the reads with MiXCR. The top ten hold approximately 8% of the sample, which has roughly 52,000 distinct CDR3 sequences, around 33% seen once. The CDR3 loop spans 14 amino acids. V lost 3 bases, J lost 2 bases, and 10 bases lay in between. Per the germline V gene, CDR1 is DFQATT and CDR2 is SNEGSKA (reference sequence).

Sequenced here: PBMCs, sampled after low-dose radiotherapy plus immunotherapy. The genes are TRBV20-1 and TRBJ2-2, with a weak D call TRBD2 (5 bases). The sequence came from a male donor with rectosigmoid adenocarcinoma. Here the CDR3 reads CSASPSLNTGELFF. CDR3 in DNA: TGCAGTGCTAGTCCTAGCCTCAACACCGGGGAGCTGTTTTTT.